Presented here are 22 T cell receptor beta chains from one specimen sequenced in a study of blood T cells in healthy people across ages. Alongside a J-beta primer mix, a sample-barcoded 5' primer served in a second PCR lasting 7 to 11 cycles. TCRdb recomputed calls from the 5' RACE reads with MiXCR, one row per CDR3 protein. The sample lists about a million distinct CDR3 sequences, roughly two fifths occurring once. The sample comprised blood. These receptors came from a man aged 18 to 29 in good health.

In this sample, this clonotype turned up a few times. The J gene is TRBJ1-1, the V gene TRBV20-1, with D tentatively TRBD1 (6 bases). The CDR3 is 15 amino acids. CDR1 is DFQATT, CDR2 SNEGSKA, per germline (reference sequence). V was shortened by 0 bases and J by 4 bases, with 15 bases between the two germline ends. CDR3 protein: CSARDWTDWSTEAFF. CDR3 nucleotide sequence: TGCAGTGCTAGAGATTGGACAGACTGGAGCACTGAAGCTTTCTTT.

J is TRBJ1-2 and V is TRBV5-6; maybe TRBD1 (5 bases). CDR1 SGHDT and CDR2 YYEEEE come from the germline V gene. The CDR3 is 16 residues long. Trimming stripped 3 bases from V and 1 base from J, with 16 bases between. CDR3: CASSSKGTAINYGYTF. As DNA, the CDR3 is TGTGCCAGCAGCTCTAAAGGGACGGCGATTAACTATGGCTACACCTTC.

The chain employs TRBV7-2 and TRBJ1-3; D unresolved. Germline CDR1 is SGHTA and CDR2 is FQGNSA. V was trimmed by 4 bases and J by 8 bases, leaving 15 bases between them. This CDR3 comprises 14 residues. CDR3 DNA sequence: TGTGCCAGCAGCTGGGGTGGGGAGGAGGACACCATATATTTT. It is translated as CASSWGGEEDTIYF.

V gene TRBV24-1 combines with J gene TRBJ2-7; D not certain. Trimming removed 5 bases at V and 0 bases at J, with 13 bases between. In germline, CDR1 is KGHDR, CDR2 SFDVKD. This CDR3 contains 15 residues. The CDR3 spells CATSVGQVNSYEQYF. The CDR3 DNA follows: TGTGCCACCAGTGTTGGGCAGGTCAACTCCTACGAGCAGTACTTC.

The genes are TRBV9 and TRBJ1-1; D unresolved. Trimming left V 4 bases short and J 7 bases short, with 23 bases between. The germline V gene encodes CDR1 SGDLS and CDR2 YYNGEE. CDR3 length: 16 amino acids. The CDR3 loop is CASSPRSITQRGEAFF. The CDR3 coding sequence is TGTGCCAGCAGCCCTCGATCTATCACCCAACGGGGTGAAGCTTTCTTT.

A note on this clonotype: The conserved phenylalanine or tryptophan normally closing the CDR3 is absent here, so this likely arose from a read error. The genes are TRBV3-1 and TRBJ2-1, with 13 bases aligning to TRBD2. Germline V gene data show CDR1 as LGHDT and CDR2 as YNNKEL (reference sequence). The CDR3 is made up of 18 amino acids. V lost 4 bases and J lost 0; bases outside the gene matches: 6. The CDR3 DNA is TGTGCCAGCAGCCCCGAGACTAGCGGGGGGAGCTCCTACAATGAGCAGTTCTCC. It is translated as CASSPETSGGSSYNEQFS.

This chain joins TRBV20-1 and TRBJ2-1; the match to TRBD2 covers 8 bases. Looked up from germline, CDR1 is DFQATT and CDR2 is SNEGSKA (reference sequence). The CDR3 is made up of 17 amino acids. V lost 6 bases and J lost 0; bases outside the gene matches: 13. DNA of the CDR3: TGCAGTGCGACGCGGGCCAGCGGGGGAAGCTCCTACAATGAGCAGTTCTTC. It specifies CSATRASGGSSYNEQFF.

This clonotype was detected a few times. The genes are TRBV7-2 and TRBJ1-2; TRBD1 might be the D (5 bases). The CDR3 totals 16 residues. V lost 5 bases and J 4 bases, leaving 20 bases between the germline ends. Germline CDR1 reads SGHTA; CDR2 reads FQGNSA. The CDR3 loop reads CASSPSGLGAGYGYTF. The CDR3 DNA reads TGTGCCAGCAGCCCGAGTGGTCTAGGGGCGGGCTATGGCTACACCTTC.

The CDR3 nucleotides read TGCGCCAGCAGTTCGGGACTTGGGACAGATACGCAGTATTTT. Its protein is CASSSGLGTDTQYF. The chain is built from TRBV5-1 and TRBJ2-3, with a weak D call TRBD2 (6 bases). The germline V and J ends were trimmed by 5 bases and 3 bases, with 13 bases remaining between them. Germline assignment: CDR1 SGHRS and CDR2 YFSETQ. The CDR3 runs 14 residues.

V usage is TRBV25-1 and J usage is TRBJ1-5; D unresolved. Trimming shortened V by 6 bases and J by 1 base, and 10 bases separated the two germline ends. Germline CDR1 MGHDK, CDR2 SYGVNS. CDR3 length: 14 residues. The CDR3 sequence is CASSHLGSNQPQHF. In DNA form, the CDR3 reads TGTGCCAGCAGCCACCTGGGGAGCAATCAGCCCCAGCATTTT.

A note on this clonotype: This sequence may be a read error, since a much larger clone differs from it by one base. V gene TRBV5-1 combines with J gene TRBJ2-3; no clear D. The germline CDR1 and CDR2 sequences are SGHRS and YFSETQ. V lost 4 bases and J lost 7, with 16 bases in between. This CDR3 contains 14 residues. In nucleotides, the CDR3 is TGCGCCAGCAGCGTGAAGACGAGCGCAAATACGCAGTATTTT. Protein product: CASSVKTSANTQYF.

This clonotype was recorded at least ten times. The chain combines TRBV4-3 with TRBJ1-4; D remains ambiguous. Trimming removed 0 bases at V and 0 bases at J, with 5 bases between. CDR1 and CDR2 from the germline V gene are LGHNA and YSLEER. CDR3 length equals 15 residues. DNA for the CDR3: TGCGCCAGCAGCCAAGACGCGGCAACTAATGAAAAACTGTTTTTT. As protein: CASSQDAATNEKLFF.

Only a few counts were recorded for this clonotype. The V gene is TRBV12-3 or TRBV12-4, the J gene TRBJ1-1; D is perhaps TRBD1 (5 bases). CDR3 size: 15 residues. Trimming took 4 bases from V and 4 from J, leaving 16 bases between them. CDR3 nucleotides: TGTGCCAGCAGTTATATTAGTACGGGGGGCACTGAAGCTTTCTTT. Its protein is CASSYISTGGTEAFF.

This chain joins TRBV12-3 or TRBV12-4 and TRBJ2-5; TRBD2 matches at 8 bases. The CDR3 has 15 residues. V lost 3 bases and J lost 2; bases outside the gene matches: 5. DNA of the CDR3: TGTGCCAGCAGTTTTTGGCTAGCGGGTCAAGAGACCCAGTACTTC. Translated: CASSFWLAGQETQYF.

The V gene is TRBV2, the J gene TRBJ1-4; TRBD1 might be the D (5 bases). The CDR3 is made up of 11 amino acids. Germline CDR1 and CDR2: SNHLY and FYNNEI. V was shortened by 11 bases and J by 7 bases, with 11 bases between the two germline ends. CDR3 bases: TGTGCCGCGGGGGGAGTTGAAAAACTGTTTTTT. It is translated as CAAGGVEKLFF.

The chain carries TRBV7-2 and TRBJ1-2; D gene uncertain. Trimming removed 2 bases from V and 2 bases from J, with 12 bases in between. This CDR3 region has 15 residues. Per the germline V gene, CDR1 is SGHTA and CDR2 is FQGNSA. The CDR3 region is CASSLYGGFNYGYTF. The CDR3 DNA follows: TGTGCCAGCAGCTTATACGGAGGGTTCAACTATGGCTACACCTTC.

This clonotype was counted a single time. One end of the junction fails to match germline, which may point to a read error. The chain couples TRBV7-3 to TRBJ1-3, with D maybe TRBD1 (6 bases). The CDR3 length is 18 residues. Germline CDR1 reads SGHTA; CDR2 reads FQGTGA. CDR3 sequence: CARTITPGQDYSGNTVYF. DNA for the CDR3: TGTGCCAGGACGATCACCCCGGGACAAGATTACTCTGGAAACACCGTATATTTT.

The genes are TRBV27 and TRBJ2-5, with 8 bases identical to TRBD2. This CDR3 comprises 15 residues. Germline CDR1 reads MNHEY; CDR2 reads SMNVEV (reference sequence). Trimming took 4 bases from V and 0 from J; bases not matched to a gene: 4. CDR3 nucleotide sequence: TGTGCCAGCAGTTGGGCAGCGGGAGACCAAGAGACCCAGTACTTC. This codes for CASSWAAGDQETQYF.

In DNA form, the CDR3 reads TGTGCCAGCAGTTTGCGGCAAACGAACACTGAAGCTTTCTTT. Encoded protein: CASSLRQTNTEAFF. V is TRBV12-3 or TRBV12-4 and J is TRBJ1-1; the D is unclear. V was clipped by 3 bases and J by 1 base, with 9 bases between them. There are 14 residues in the CDR3.

The chain combines TRBV28 with TRBJ2-4, with 7 bases aligning to TRBD1. CDR3 length equals 16 residues. Per germline, CDR1 MDHEN and CDR2 SYDVKM. The ends lost 5 bases at V and 3 bases at J; junction bases unmatched: 10. CDR3 residues: CASSPRQGKGKNIQYF. In DNA form, the CDR3 reads TGTGCCAGCAGTCCCCGACAGGGAAAGGGCAAAAACATTCAGTACTTC.

Details on this clonotype: Possible read error: a much larger clone is one base away. This chain connects TRBV7-9 to TRBJ2-3, with D tentatively TRBD1 (5 bases). CDR1 and CDR2 (germline): SEHNR, FQNEAQ (reference sequence). V lost 5 bases and J 4 bases, leaving 13 bases between the germline ends. CDR3 length: 14 amino acids. The CDR3 DNA follows: TGTGCCAGCAGCATTACGGACAACCCAGATACGCAGTATTTT. Translating gives CASSITDNPDTQYF.

The V and J genes are TRBV7-9 and TRBJ2-7; D gene unclear. Germline CDR1 and CDR2: SEHNR and FQNEAQ (reference sequence). The CDR3 runs 14 residues. Trimming pared 5 bases from V and 3 bases from J, leaving 14 bases between. CDR3 in amino acids: CASSPSIDLYEQYF. The CDR3 nucleotides read TGTGCCAGCAGCCCATCAATTGACCTCTACGAGCAGTACTTC. The whole variable domain, remainder taken from reference TRBV7-9 and TRBJ2-7, is DTGVSQNPRHKITKRGQNVTFRCDPISEHNRLYWYRQTLGQGPEFLTYFQNEAQLEKSRLLSDRFSAERPKGSFSTLEIQRTEQGDSAMYLCASSPSIDLYEQYFGPGTRLTVT.